This T cell receptor (beta chain) was identified in a study of blood T cell repertoires in COVID-19. With regard to this clone: The germline gene is not matched at one end of the junction; a read error may be the cause.

The table came from immunoSEQ multiplex PCR; TCRdb's copy has only in-frame clones and leaves some out. Found here are under 250,000 clones, around 86% of them singletons; the top ten hold under 7%. Germline V gives CDR1 SEHNR, CDR2 FQNEAQ (reference sequence). The CDR3 runs 13 residues. Input material: peripheral blood. This receptor was taken from a man in his 60s who had recovered from COVID-19. This chain uses TRBV7-9 with TRBJ1-4; D remains unclear. In DNA form, the CDR3 reads TGTGCCAGCAGCTCTAGAAGTTCGGGTTCTCCCCTTTTT. Translation gives CASSSRSSGSPLF.